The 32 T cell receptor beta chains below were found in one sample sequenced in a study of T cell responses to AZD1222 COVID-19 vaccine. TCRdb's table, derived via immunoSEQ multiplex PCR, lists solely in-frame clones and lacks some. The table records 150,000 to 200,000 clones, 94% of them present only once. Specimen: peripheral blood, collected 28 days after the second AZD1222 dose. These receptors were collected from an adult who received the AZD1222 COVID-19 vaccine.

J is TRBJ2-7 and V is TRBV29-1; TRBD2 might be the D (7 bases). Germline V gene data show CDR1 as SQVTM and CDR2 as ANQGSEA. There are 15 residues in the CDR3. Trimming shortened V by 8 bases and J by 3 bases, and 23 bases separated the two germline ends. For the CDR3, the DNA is TGCAGCCCTCAGGGGAGGGAAGGCCGTTACTACGAGCAGTACTTC. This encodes CSPQGREGRYYEQYF.

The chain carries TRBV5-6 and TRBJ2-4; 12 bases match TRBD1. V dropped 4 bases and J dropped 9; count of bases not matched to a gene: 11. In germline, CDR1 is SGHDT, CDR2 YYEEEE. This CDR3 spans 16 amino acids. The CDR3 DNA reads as TGTGCCAGCAGCCCAGGGACAGGGGGCGTTGAAGGCATTCAGTACTTC. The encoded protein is CASSPGTGGVEGIQYF.

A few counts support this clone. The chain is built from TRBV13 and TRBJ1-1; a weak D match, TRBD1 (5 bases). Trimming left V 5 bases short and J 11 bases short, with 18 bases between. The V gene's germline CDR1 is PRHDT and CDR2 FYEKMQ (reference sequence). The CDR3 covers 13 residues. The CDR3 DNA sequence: TGTGCCAGCAGCCGTGGGACGGGAGTCGATGCTTTCTTT. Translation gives CASSRGTGVDAFF.

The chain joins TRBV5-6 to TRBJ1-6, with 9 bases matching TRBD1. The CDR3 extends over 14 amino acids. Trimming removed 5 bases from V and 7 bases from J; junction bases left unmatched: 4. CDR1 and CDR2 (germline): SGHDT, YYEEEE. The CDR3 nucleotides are TGTGCCAGCAGGTTTGGGACAGGGAATTCACCCCTCCACTTT. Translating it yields CASRFGTGNSPLHF.

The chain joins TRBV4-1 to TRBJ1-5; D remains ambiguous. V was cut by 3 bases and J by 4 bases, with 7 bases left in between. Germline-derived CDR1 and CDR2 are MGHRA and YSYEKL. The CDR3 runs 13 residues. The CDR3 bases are TGCGCCAGCAGCCACGGGCCTAATCAGCCCCAGCATTTT. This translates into CASSHGPNQPQHF.

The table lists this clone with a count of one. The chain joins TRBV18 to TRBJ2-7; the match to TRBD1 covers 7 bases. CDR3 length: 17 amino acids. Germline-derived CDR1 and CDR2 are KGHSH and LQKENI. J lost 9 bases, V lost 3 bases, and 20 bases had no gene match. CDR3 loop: CASSPLGPGQKGPGQYF. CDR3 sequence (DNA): TGTGCCAGCTCACCTCTTGGTCCGGGACAGAAAGGCCCAGGGCAGTACTTC.

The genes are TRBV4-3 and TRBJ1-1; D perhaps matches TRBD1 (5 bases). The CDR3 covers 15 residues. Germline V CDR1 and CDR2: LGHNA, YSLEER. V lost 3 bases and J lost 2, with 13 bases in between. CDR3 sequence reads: CASSQAGAANTEAFF. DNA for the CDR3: TGCGCCAGCAGCCAGGCCGGGGCAGCCAACACTGAAGCTTTCTTT.

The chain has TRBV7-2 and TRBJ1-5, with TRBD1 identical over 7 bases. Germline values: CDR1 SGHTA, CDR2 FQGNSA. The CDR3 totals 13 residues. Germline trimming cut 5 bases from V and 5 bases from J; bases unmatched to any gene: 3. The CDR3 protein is CASSGDSYQPQHF. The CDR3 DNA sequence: TGTGCCAGCAGCGGGGACAGCTATCAGCCCCAGCATTTT.

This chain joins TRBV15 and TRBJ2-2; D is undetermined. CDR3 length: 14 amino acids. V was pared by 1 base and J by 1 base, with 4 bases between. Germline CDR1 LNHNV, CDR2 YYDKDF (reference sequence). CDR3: CATSRVRNTGELFF. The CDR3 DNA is TGTGCCACCAGCAGAGTACGGAACACCGGGGAGCTGTTTTTT.

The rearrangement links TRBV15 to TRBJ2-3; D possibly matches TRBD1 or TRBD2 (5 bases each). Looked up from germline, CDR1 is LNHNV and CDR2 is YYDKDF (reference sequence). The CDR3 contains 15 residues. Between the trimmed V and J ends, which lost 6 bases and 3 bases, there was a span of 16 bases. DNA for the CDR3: TGTGCCACCAGTCTCGGGACGTCCGGGACAGATACGCAGTATTTT. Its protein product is CATSLGTSGTDTQYF.

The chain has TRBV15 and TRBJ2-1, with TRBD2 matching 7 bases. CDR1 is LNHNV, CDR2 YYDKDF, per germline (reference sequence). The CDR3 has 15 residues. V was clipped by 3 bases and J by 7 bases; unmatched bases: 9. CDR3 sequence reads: CATSSGTIHPNEQFF. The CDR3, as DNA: TGTGCCACCAGCAGCGGGACTATTCACCCAAATGAGCAGTTCTTC.

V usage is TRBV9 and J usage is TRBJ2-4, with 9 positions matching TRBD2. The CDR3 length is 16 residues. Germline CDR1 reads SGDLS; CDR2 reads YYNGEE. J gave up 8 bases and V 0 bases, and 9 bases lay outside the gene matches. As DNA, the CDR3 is TGTGCCAGCAGCGTAGAGGTTGGTAGCGGGAGTGACATTCAGTACTTC. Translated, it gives CASSVEVGSGSDIQYF.

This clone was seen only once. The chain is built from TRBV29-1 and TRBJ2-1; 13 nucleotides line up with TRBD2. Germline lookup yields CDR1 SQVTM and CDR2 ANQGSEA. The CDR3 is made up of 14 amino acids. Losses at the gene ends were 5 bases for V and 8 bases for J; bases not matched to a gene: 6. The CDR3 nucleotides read TGCAGCGTTCAAGGGACTAGCGGGGCGGATGAGCAGTTCTTC. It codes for CSVQGTSGADEQFF.

CDR3 amino acids: CSVRTTSTFF. In nucleotides, the CDR3 is TGCAGCGTTCGGACAACTTCGACTTTCTTT. The J gene is TRBJ1-1, the V gene TRBV29-1, with D perhaps TRBD1 (5 bases). The CDR3 has 10 amino acids. Germline V gene data show CDR1 as SQVTM and CDR2 as ANQGSEA. V was trimmed by 5 bases and J by 12 bases, leaving 13 bases between them.

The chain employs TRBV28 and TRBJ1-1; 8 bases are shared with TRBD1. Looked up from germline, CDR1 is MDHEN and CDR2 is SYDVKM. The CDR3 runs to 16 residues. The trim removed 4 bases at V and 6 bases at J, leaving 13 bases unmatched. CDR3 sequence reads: CASSSRGQGRWPEAFF. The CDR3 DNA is TGTGCCAGCAGTTCCCGCGGACAGGGTCGTTGGCCTGAAGCTTTCTTT.

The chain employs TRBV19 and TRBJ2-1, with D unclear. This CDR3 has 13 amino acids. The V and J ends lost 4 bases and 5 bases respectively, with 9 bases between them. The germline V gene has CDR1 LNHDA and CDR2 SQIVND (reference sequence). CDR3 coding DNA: TGTGCCAGTAGTACCCCAGAAGACAATGAGCAGTTCTTC. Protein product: CASSTPEDNEQFF.

The CDR3 loop is CASSHKAGGQPQHF. The CDR3 DNA is TGTGCCAGCAGTCACAAAGCGGGGGGTCAGCCCCAGCATTTT. The V and J genes are TRBV28 and TRBJ1-5; possible D gene TRBD1, 5 bases. The CDR3 runs to 14 residues. Germline assignment: CDR1 MDHEN and CDR2 SYDVKM. V lost 5 bases and J lost 6, with 14 bases in between. The entire variable domain, with the rest obtained from reference TRBV28 and TRBJ1-5, is as follows: DVKVTQSSRYLVKRTGEKVFLECVQDMDHENMFWYRQDPGLGLRLIYFSYDVKMKEKGDIPEGYSVSREKKERFSLILESASTNQTSMYLCASSHKAGGQPQHFGDGTRLSIL.

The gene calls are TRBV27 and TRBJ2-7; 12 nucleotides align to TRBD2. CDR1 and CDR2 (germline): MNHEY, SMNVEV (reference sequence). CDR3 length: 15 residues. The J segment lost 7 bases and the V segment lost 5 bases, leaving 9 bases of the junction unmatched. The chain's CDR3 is CASSPRLAGVGEQYF. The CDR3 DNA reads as TGTGCCAGCAGTCCGCGACTAGCGGGAGTGGGGGAGCAGTACTTC.

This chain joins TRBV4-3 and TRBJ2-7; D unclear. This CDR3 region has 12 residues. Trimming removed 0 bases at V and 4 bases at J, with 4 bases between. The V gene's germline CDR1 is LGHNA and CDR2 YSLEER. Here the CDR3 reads CASSQDGYEQYF. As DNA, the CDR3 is TGCGCCAGCAGCCAAGATGGGTACGAGCAGTACTTC.

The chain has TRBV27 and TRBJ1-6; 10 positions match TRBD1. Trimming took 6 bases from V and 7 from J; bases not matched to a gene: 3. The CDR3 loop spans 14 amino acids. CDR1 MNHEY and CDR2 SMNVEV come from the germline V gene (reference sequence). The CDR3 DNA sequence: TGTGCCAGCAGACGGACAGGGGGAAATTCACCCCTCCACTTT. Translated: CASRRTGGNSPLHF.

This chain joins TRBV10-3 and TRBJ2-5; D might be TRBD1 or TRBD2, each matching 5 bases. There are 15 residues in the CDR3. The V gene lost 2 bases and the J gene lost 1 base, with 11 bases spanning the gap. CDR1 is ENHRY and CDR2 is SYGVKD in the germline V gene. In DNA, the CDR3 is TGTGCCATCAGTGAGCCCCGGGGCCTCCAAGAGACCCAGTACTTC. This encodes CAISEPRGLQETQYF.

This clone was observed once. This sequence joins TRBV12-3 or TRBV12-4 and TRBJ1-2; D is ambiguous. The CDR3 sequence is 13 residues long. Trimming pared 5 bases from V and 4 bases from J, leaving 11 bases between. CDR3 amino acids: CASSPSSVYGYTF. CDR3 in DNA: TGTGCCAGCAGTCCATCCTCGGTCTATGGCTACACCTTC.

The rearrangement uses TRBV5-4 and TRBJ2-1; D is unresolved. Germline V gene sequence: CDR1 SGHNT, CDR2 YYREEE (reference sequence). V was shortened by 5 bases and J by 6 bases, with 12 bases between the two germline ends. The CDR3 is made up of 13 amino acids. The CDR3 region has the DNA TGTGCCAGCAGAGGCACTACGGCCAATGAGCAGTTCTTC. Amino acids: CASRGTTANEQFF.

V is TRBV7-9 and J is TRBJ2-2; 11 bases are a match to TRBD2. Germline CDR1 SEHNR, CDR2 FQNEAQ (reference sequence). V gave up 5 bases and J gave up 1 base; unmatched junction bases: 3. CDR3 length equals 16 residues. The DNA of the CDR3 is TGTGCCAGCAGCCGCGGGACTAGCGGGAACACCGGGGAGCTGTTTTTT. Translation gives CASSRGTSGNTGELFF.

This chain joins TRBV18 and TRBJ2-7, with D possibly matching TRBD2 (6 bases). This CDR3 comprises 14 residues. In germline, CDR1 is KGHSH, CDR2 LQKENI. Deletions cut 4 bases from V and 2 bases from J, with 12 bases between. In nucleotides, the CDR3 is TGTGCCAGCTCACGAACGGGACTGGCCTACGAGCAGTACTTC. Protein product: CASSRTGLAYEQYF.

The CDR3 nucleotides are TGCGCCAGCAGTGCGGGGGGACACCTCTACGAGCAGTACTTC. Translated: CASSAGGHLYEQYF. The genes are TRBV10-2 and TRBJ2-7, with a weak D call TRBD2 (7 bases). Per the germline V gene, CDR1 is WSHSY and CDR2 is SAAADI. This CDR3 is built from 14 residues. V was trimmed by 4 bases and J by 3 bases, leaving 13 bases between them.

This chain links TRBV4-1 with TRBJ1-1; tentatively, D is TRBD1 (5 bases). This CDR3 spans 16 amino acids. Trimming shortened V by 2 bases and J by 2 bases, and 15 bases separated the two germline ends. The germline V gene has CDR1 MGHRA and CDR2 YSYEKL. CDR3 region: CASSQIGGAVNTEAFF. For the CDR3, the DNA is TGCGCCAGCAGCCAAATTGGGGGAGCAGTAAACACTGAAGCTTTCTTT.

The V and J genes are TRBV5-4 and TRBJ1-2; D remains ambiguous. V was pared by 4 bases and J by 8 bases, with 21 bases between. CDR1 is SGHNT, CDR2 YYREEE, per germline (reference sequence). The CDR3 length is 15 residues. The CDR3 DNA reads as TGTGCCAGCAGCCCTCTCGGGATTTGGGGAGAGGGCTACACCTTC. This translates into CASSPLGIWGEGYTF.

CDR3 nucleotide sequence: TGTGCCTGGACTGGACAGAACACTGAAGCTTTCTTT. The encoded protein is CAWTGQNTEAFF. This sequence joins TRBV30 and TRBJ1-1; a possible D gene is TRBD1 (5 bases). The ends were cut back, 4 bases at V and 1 base at J, with 7 bases in the middle. This CDR3 has 12 amino acids. The germline V gene has CDR1 GTSNPN and CDR2 SVGIG (reference sequence).

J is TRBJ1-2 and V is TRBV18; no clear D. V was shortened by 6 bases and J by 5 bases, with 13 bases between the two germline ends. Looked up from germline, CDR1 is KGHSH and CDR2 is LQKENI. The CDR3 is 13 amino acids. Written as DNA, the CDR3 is TGTGCCAGCTCTGACGGCAAAGGGTATGGCTACACCTTC. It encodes CASSDGKGYGYTF.

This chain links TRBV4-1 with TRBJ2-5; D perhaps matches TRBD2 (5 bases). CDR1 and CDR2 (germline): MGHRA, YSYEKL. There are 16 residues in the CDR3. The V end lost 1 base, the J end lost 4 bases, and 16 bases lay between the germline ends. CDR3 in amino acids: CASSQVASPRGETQYF. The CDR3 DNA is TGCGCCAGCAGCCAAGTTGCTAGCCCCCGGGGAGAGACCCAGTACTTC.

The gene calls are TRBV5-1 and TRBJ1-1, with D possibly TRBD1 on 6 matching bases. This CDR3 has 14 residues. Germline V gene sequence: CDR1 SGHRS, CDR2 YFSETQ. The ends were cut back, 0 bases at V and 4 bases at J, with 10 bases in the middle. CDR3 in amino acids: CASSLDRAGTEAFF. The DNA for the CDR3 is TGCGCCAGCAGCTTGGACAGGGCGGGCACTGAAGCTTTCTTT.